This passage covers 6 T cell receptor beta chains from one sample sequenced in a study of human T cells and chemical hapten exposure. Each CDR3 protein gets one entry after TCRdb re-called the RACE reads with MiXCR. This sample has tens of thousands of distinct CDR3 sequences; 9.6% occur once, and the top ten carry 3.6%. Sample time point: pre-sensitization, week 0. Treatment indicated: therapeutic diphenylcyclopropenone sensitization with weekly scalp DPC. Sequencing used whole blood, obtained in connection with sensitization to the hapten diphenylcyclopropenone (DPC). All receptors come from a middle-aged woman with alopecia areata. Some clones in this sample may be carry-over from other donors' samples.

This clonotype was seen a handful of times. This chain uses TRBV7-2 with TRBJ1-5; D call uncertain. The V and J ends lost 5 bases and 4 bases respectively, with 9 bases between them. The CDR3 runs to 13 residues. Germline CDR1 is SGHTA and CDR2 is FQGNSA. CDR3 sequence (DNA): TGTGCCAGCAGCCTGACTACTAATCAGCCCCAGCATTTT. Its translation: CASSLTTNQPQHF.

Of note for this clonotype: This sequence may be a read error, since a much larger clone differs from it by one base. For the CDR3, the DNA is TGTGCCAGCACCTCCCCCCTGGCCGCCTACGAGCAGTACTTC. This gives the protein CASTSPLAAYEQYF. The chain has TRBV11-1 and TRBJ2-7; unclear D gene. There are 14 residues in the CDR3. V was clipped by 7 bases and J by 2 bases, with 15 bases between them. CDR1 is SGHAT, CDR2 FQDESV, per germline (reference sequence).

This clonotype has ten or more counts. The chain links TRBV11-2 to TRBJ2-3, with a possible D match to TRBD2 (5 bases). V was clipped by 5 bases and J by 0 bases, with 15 bases between them. The germline V gene has CDR1 SGHAT and CDR2 FQNNGV. The CDR3 consists of 16 residues. The DNA of the CDR3 is TGTGCCAGCAGCCCACGAGCGGTCCCCAGCACAGATACGCAGTATTTT. Protein product: CASSPRAVPSTDTQYF.

This clonotype was seen at least ten times. This rearrangement joins TRBV4-1 to TRBJ1-5; D ambiguous. The CDR3 is 16 amino acids. CDR1 and CDR2 (germline): MGHRA, YSYEKL. With 0 bases removed from V and 5 bases from J, the gap between germline ends came to 14 bases. This chain's CDR3 is CASSQDVPRGDQPQHF. The CDR3 DNA sequence: TGCGCCAGCAGCCAAGATGTACCCCGTGGGGATCAGCCCCAGCATTTT.

This clonotype was observed many times. The CDR3 region has the DNA TGTGCCAGCAGCCCGCAGGGGCGAGAAGGCACTGAAGCTTTCTTT. Translation gives CASSPQGREGTEAFF. The V and J genes are TRBV4-2 and TRBJ1-1; D perhaps matches TRBD1 (6 bases). With 4 bases removed from V and 4 bases from J, the gap between germline ends came to 16 bases. The CDR3 extends over 15 amino acids. Germline-derived CDR1 and CDR2 are LGHNA and YNFKEQ.

This clonotype was detected once. One base away lies a much larger clone, so this may be a sequencing read error. The rearrangement links TRBV4-3 to TRBJ2-3; the D is unclear. The CDR3 is 13 amino acids. V was trimmed by 6 bases and J by 5 bases, leaving 12 bases between them. Germline V gives CDR1 LGHNA, CDR2 YSLEER. CDR3 sequence: CASSGPLIDTQYF. The DNA of the CDR3 is TGCGCCAGCAGTGGCCCCCTCATAGATACGCAGTATTTT.